This TCR beta chain was sequenced in a study of PD-1 blockade in classical Hodgkin lymphoma. The CDR3 loop spans 15 amino acids. V lost 6 bases and J lost 5; bases outside the gene matches: 11. Germline CDR1 reads MDHEN; CDR2 reads SYDVKM. Time point noted: newly diagnosed, previously untreated cHL patient sample. Researchers used magnetic negative selection to pull out pure CD4+ T cells from thawed PBMCs. Measured with immunoSEQ multiplex PCR; TCRdb has only the in-frame clones, and not every one. The sample contains roughly 14,000 clones, 85% to 90% of which appear only once. The material sequenced was CD4+ T cells from blood. This chain joins TRBV28 and TRBJ2-7; 9 nucleotides match TRBD1. This TCR came from a human donor with classical Hodgkin lymphoma. The CDR3 loop is CASRGNRDRVDEQYF. The CDR3 coding sequence is TGTGCCAGCAGGGGCAACCGGGACAGGGTAGACGAGCAGTACTTC.